These 27 T cell receptor beta chains came from one sample sequenced in a study of cytomegalovirus exposure and HLA in healthy donors. Produced via immunoSEQ multiplex PCR; TCRdb's table is partial and in-frame only. The data hold 110,000 to 150,000 clones, with about 94% observed a single time. The sample comprised PBMCs. These receptors originate from a man younger than 35 in good health and CMV-seropositive.

CDR3 sequence: CASSDHRAAEAFF. For the CDR3, the DNA is TGTGCCAGCAGCGACCACAGGGCGGCTGAAGCTTTCTTT. V and J are TRBV5-4 and TRBJ1-1, with D perhaps TRBD1 (6 bases). CDR1 and CDR2 from the germline V gene are SGHNT and YYREEE (reference sequence). This CDR3 region has 13 residues. Trimming took off 4 bases at V and 6 bases at J, with 13 bases between the two ends.

The chain is built from TRBV5-4 and TRBJ2-1; D unclear. Per the germline V gene, CDR1 is SGHNT and CDR2 is YYREEE (reference sequence). V was trimmed by 1 base and J by 7 bases, leaving 12 bases between them. This CDR3 comprises 14 residues. DNA of the CDR3: TGTGCCAGCAGCTTGCAAGAGTGGCGGAATGAGCAGTTCTTC. As protein: CASSLQEWRNEQFF.

The V call is TRBV5-4, the J call TRBJ2-1, with TRBD2 matching over 9 bases. Trimming cost V 0 bases and J 9 bases; bases outside gene matches: 7. In germline, CDR1 is SGHNT, CDR2 YYREEE (reference sequence). The CDR3 totals 15 residues. This CDR3 is CASSLDSGSITEQFF. The CDR3 nucleotides are TGTGCCAGCAGCTTGGATAGCGGGAGTATTACTGAGCAGTTCTTC.

J is TRBJ1-2 and V is TRBV27; 8 bases agree with TRBD1. V dropped 3 bases and J dropped 8; count of bases not matched to a gene: 11. The germline CDR1 and CDR2 sequences are MNHEY and SMNVEV (reference sequence). This CDR3 is built from 15 residues. CDR3: CASSFFQGAQGGYTF. The CDR3 DNA reads as TGTGCCAGCAGTTTCTTTCAGGGGGCGCAAGGCGGCTACACCTTC.

The V and J genes are TRBV2 and TRBJ2-5; D is perhaps TRBD1 (5 bases). Trimming removed 3 bases at V and 1 base at J, with 6 bases between. Germline values: CDR1 SNHLY, CDR2 FYNNEI. The CDR3 runs to 13 residues. This CDR3 reads CASSEDTQETQYF. CDR3 in DNA: TGTGCCAGCAGTGAGGACACCCAAGAGACCCAGTACTTC.

This clone was observed a single time. CDR3 sequence: CASAGQDNNQPQHF. The CDR3 DNA reads as TGTGCCAGTGCCGGACAGGACAACAATCAGCCCCAGCATTTT. The chain combines TRBV19 with TRBJ1-5; 7 nucleotides match TRBD1. The CDR3 extends over 14 amino acids. The V and J ends lost 8 bases and 3 bases, in that order; junction bases with no gene match: 7. Per the germline V gene, CDR1 is LNHDA and CDR2 is SQIVND (reference sequence). Full variable domain (outside the CDR3, taken from reference TRBV19 and TRBJ1-5): DGGITQSPKYLFRKEGQNVTLSCEQNLNHDAMYWYRQDPGQGLRLIYYSQIVNDFQKGDIAEGYSVSREKKESFPLTVTSAQKNPTAFYLCASAGQDNNQPQHFGDGTRLSIL.

This chain connects TRBV6-1 to TRBJ2-5; tentatively, D is TRBD2 (6 bases). The CDR3 runs 15 residues. Germline-derived CDR1 and CDR2 are MNHNS and SASEGT. V was trimmed by 6 bases and J by 5 bases, leaving 19 bases between them. This CDR3 is CASRGTSTLGETQYF. The CDR3 DNA is TGTGCCAGCAGGGGTACTAGCACCTTAGGGGAGACCCAGTACTTC.

The chain combines TRBV9 with TRBJ2-4; a possible D gene is TRBD1 (5 bases). Germline assignment: CDR1 SGDLS and CDR2 YYNGEE. V was cut by 4 bases and J by 5 bases, with 16 bases left in between. The CDR3 is made up of 15 amino acids. The CDR3 DNA is TGTGCCAGCAGCAACCCAGGTCAGGGCGAAAACATTCAGTACTTC. Translation gives CASSNPGQGENIQYF.

V is TRBV28 and J is TRBJ2-1, with 10 bases lining up with TRBD2. Germline V gives CDR1 MDHEN, CDR2 SYDVKM. This CDR3 is built from 16 residues. Trimming took 2 bases from V and 10 from J; bases not matched to a gene: 11. Written as DNA, the CDR3 is TGTGCCAGCAGTTTAGGGGCTAGCGGGAGATGGGGGGAGCAGTTCTTC. It translates to CASSLGASGRWGEQFF.

This clone was picked up a small number of times. The V gene is TRBV6-5, the J gene TRBJ1-5; D is unclear. CDR3 length equals 13 residues. V gave up 6 bases and J gave up 0 bases, with 6 bases separating them. The germline V gene encodes CDR1 MNHEY and CDR2 SVGAGI. CDR3 coding DNA: TGTGCCAGCAGCCCGAGTAGCAATCAGCCCCAGCATTTT. Translation gives CASSPSSNQPQHF.

CDR3 nucleotides: TGTGCCAGCAGCTTGGTAGGAGGGAGAGTCGGTGAGCAGTACTTC. Amino acid sequence: CASSLVGGRVGEQYF. V usage is TRBV5-4 and J usage is TRBJ2-7; maybe TRBD2 (6 bases). Germline V lookup: CDR1 SGHNT, CDR2 YYREEE (reference sequence). This CDR3 comprises 15 residues. With 0 bases removed from V and 7 bases from J, the gap between germline ends came to 17 bases.

The genes are TRBV5-3 and TRBJ2-7; TRBD2 agrees at 8 bases. TRBV5-3 is given ORF status, its function remaining uncertain. Germline trimming cut 3 bases from V and 9 bases from J; bases unmatched to any gene: 17. The CDR3 is made up of 16 amino acids. CDR3 bases: TGTGCCAGAAGCTACAAGATAGCGGGACGGACAAAATGGCAGTACTTC. As protein: CARSYKIAGRTKWQYF.

This clone was observed a single time. The chain joins TRBV29-1 to TRBJ2-3; 10 nucleotides match TRBD2. Germline lookup yields CDR1 SQVTM and CDR2 ANQGSEA. The CDR3 contains 17 residues. V lost 0 bases, J lost 3 bases, and 9 bases stayed unmatched. The CDR3, as DNA: TGCAGCGTTGAAGATCTCGACCAGCGGGAGGGAACAGATACGCAGTATTTT. Translated, it gives CSVEDLDQREGTDTQYF.

This clone has only one observation. CDR3 DNA: TGTGCCAGCAGTTTCCCTCGAACGGGGGGAGAAGAGACCCAGTACTTC. Protein product: CASSFPRTGGEETQYF. The V call is TRBV28, the J call TRBJ2-5, with 7 bases fitting TRBD2. Trimming at V came to 3 bases and at J to 3 bases, leaving 10 bases not matched to a gene. CDR1 is MDHEN, CDR2 SYDVKM, per germline. This CDR3 spans 16 amino acids.

The chain carries TRBV10-2 and TRBJ1-2; D might be TRBD1 (5 bases). The V and J ends lost 0 bases and 5 bases respectively, with 16 bases between them. The CDR3 spans 16 residues. Germline CDR1 is WSHSY and CDR2 is SAAADI. The DNA for the CDR3 is TGCGCCAGCAGTGAGTCAGTAAGTCCAGGGAAATATGGCTACACCTTC. Translation gives CASSESVSPGKYGYTF.

The CDR3 loop is CASSQASGVGTEAFF. The CDR3 DNA sequence: TGTGCCAGCAGCCAAGCTTCAGGGGTTGGCACTGAAGCTTTCTTT. The rearrangement links TRBV4-2 to TRBJ1-1; maybe TRBD1 (6 bases). This CDR3 is built from 15 residues. Germline-derived CDR1 and CDR2 are LGHNA and YNFKEQ. Trimming took 1 base from V and 4 from J, leaving 13 bases between them.

The chain links TRBV5-1 to TRBJ2-1; possible D gene TRBD2, 6 bases. The germline CDR1 and CDR2 sequences are SGHRS and YFSETQ. The CDR3 length is 15 residues. Trimming left V 0 bases short and J 5 bases short, with 12 bases between. This CDR3 reads CASSLVVAEHNEQFF. CDR3 DNA sequence: TGCGCCAGCAGCTTGGTGGTAGCGGAGCACAATGAGCAGTTCTTC.

The J gene is TRBJ1-1, the V gene TRBV15; tentative D call: TRBD1 (5 bases). The CDR3 consists of 12 residues. The germline V and J ends were trimmed by 6 bases and 5 bases, with 10 bases remaining between them. The germline gives CDR1 LNHNV, CDR2 YYDKDF (reference sequence). The CDR3 loop is CATRAQGTEAFF. For the CDR3, the DNA is TGTGCCACCAGGGCGCAGGGAACTGAAGCTTTCTTT. Supplemented by reference TRBV15 and TRBJ1-1, the full variable domain reads DAMVIQNPRYQVTQFGKPVTLSCSQTLNHNVMYWYQQKSSQAPKLLFHYYDKDFNNEADTPDNFQSRRPNTSFCFLDIRSPGLGDTAMYLCATRAQGTEAFFGQGTRLTVV.

The CDR3 DNA reads as TGTGCCAGCAGTGTGGGCAGCAGATCCACCTACGAGCAGTACTTC. Its protein product is CASSVGSRSTYEQYF. This chain joins TRBV6-1 and TRBJ2-7; D unclear. The V and J ends lost 4 bases and 2 bases respectively, with 15 bases between them. This CDR3 comprises 15 residues. Germline V lookup: CDR1 MNHNS, CDR2 SASEGT.

The rearrangement joins TRBV9 to TRBJ2-1; TRBD2 matches at 7 bases. The CDR3 extends over 14 amino acids. The germline V gene has CDR1 SGDLS and CDR2 YYNGEE. The V and J ends lost 0 bases and 7 bases, in that order; junction bases with no gene match: 4. This chain's CDR3 is CASSVGGSGNEQFF. For the CDR3, the DNA is TGTGCCAGCAGCGTAGGCGGGAGTGGGAATGAGCAGTTCTTC.

The chain carries TRBV7-2 and TRBJ2-4; 7 nucleotides agree with TRBD2. Germline assignment: CDR1 SGHTA and CDR2 FQGNSA. Trimming took 4 bases from V and 8 from J; bases not matched to a gene: 11. This CDR3 region has 15 residues. The DNA for the CDR3 is TGTGCCAGCAGCTCCCGGGGGGAACAGAGATACATTCAGTACTTC. Its protein is CASSSRGEQRYIQYF.

V is TRBV30 and J is TRBJ1-3, with a possible D match to TRBD1 (6 bases). Germline-derived CDR1 and CDR2 are GTSNPN and SVGIG (reference sequence). Trimming stripped 4 bases from V and 4 bases from J, with 14 bases between. This CDR3 has 14 amino acids. For the CDR3, the DNA is TGTGCCTGGAACCGACGAGGGGGAGGAAACACCATATATTTT. It codes for CAWNRRGGGNTIYF.

The chain is built from TRBV5-1 and TRBJ2-7, with D maybe TRBD1 (5 bases). Germline assignment: CDR1 SGHRS and CDR2 YFSETQ. CDR3 length: 14 amino acids. Trimming shortened V by 1 base and J by 1 base, and 9 bases separated the two germline ends. Here the CDR3 reads CASSLLQGSYEQYF. Here the CDR3 DNA reads TGCGCCAGCAGCTTGCTCCAGGGTTCCTACGAGCAGTACTTC.

This clone is a singleton in its sample. This may stem from a read error, because a much larger clone lies one nucleotide away. The chain combines TRBV23-1 with TRBJ1-2, with 8 bases that match TRBD1. Being an ORF, TRBV23-1 has a function that is uncertain. This CDR3 region has 15 residues. Losses at the gene ends were 4 bases for V and 3 bases for J; bases not matched to a gene: 7. CDR3 in DNA: TGCGCCAGCAGTCTAACAGGGGGGGTAGACTATGGCTACACCTTC. Encoded protein: CASSLTGGVDYGYTF.

This clone was recorded only once. V usage is TRBV6-1 and J usage is TRBJ2-5; maybe TRBD2 (5 bases). With 7 bases removed from V and 2 bases from J, the gap between germline ends came to 14 bases. CDR3 length equals 14 residues. CDR1 MNHNS and CDR2 SASEGT come from the germline V gene. The DNA of the CDR3 is TGTGCCAGCACCTTGGACGGGGTTCAAGAGACCCAGTACTTC. This sequence encodes CASTLDGVQETQYF.

This clone was seen just once. V usage is TRBV6-5 and J usage is TRBJ1-2; no reliable D call. CDR1 is MNHEY and CDR2 is SVGAGI in the germline V gene. The CDR3 is 13 residues long. Between the trimmed V and J ends, which lost 8 bases and 0 bases, there was a span of 10 bases. CDR3 sequence: CASFTYANYGYTF. The DNA for the CDR3 is TGTGCCAGCTTCACATACGCTAACTATGGCTACACCTTC.

DNA of the CDR3: TGTGCCAGCAGTTTGACAGGCCTTTATAGCAATCAGCCCCAGCATTTT. Protein: CASSLTGLYSNQPQHF. The gene calls are TRBV27 and TRBJ1-5; perhaps TRBD1 as D (6 bases). CDR3 length: 16 residues. Germline-derived CDR1 and CDR2 are MNHEY and SMNVEV (reference sequence). V was shortened by 3 bases and J by 0 bases, with 12 bases between the two germline ends.